The present T cell receptor beta chain was sequenced within a study of regulatory T cells in long-lasting Graves disease. Overall study findings and caveats: Newly diagnosed patients shared 850 to 1,000 public clonotypes; persistent patients shared a few thousand.

With respect to this clonotype: As yet, its antigen is unknown. A read error may explain this, as a much larger clone is one base away.

Time point in this sample: newly diagnosed GD, antithyroid drugs for less than 3 months. After RNA was extracted from PBMCs, the TCR library was made from it. American Thyroid Association guidelines were used to diagnose Graves' disease. There are 14 residues in the CDR3. The germline gives CDR1 LNHDA, CDR2 SQIVND (reference sequence). Libraries of TCR beta came from iRepertoire HTBI primers plus Arm-PCR of CDR3 regions. From the multiplex PCR reads, TCRdb called clonotypes with MiXCR, one entry per CDR3 protein. The sample consists of under 250,000 distinct CDR3 sequences, around 20% of them appearing once.

This sequence joins TRBV19 and TRBJ2-7; D is possibly TRBD1 (6 bases). Specimen: peripheral blood mononuclear cells (PBMCs), collected at new diagnosis, from a patient treated with antithyroid drugs. The sequence was obtained from a female donor with Graves disease. Here the CDR3 DNA reads TGTGCCAGTAGGGGGACATTCAGCTCCTACGGGCAGTACTTC. Encoded protein: CASRGTFSSYGQYF.